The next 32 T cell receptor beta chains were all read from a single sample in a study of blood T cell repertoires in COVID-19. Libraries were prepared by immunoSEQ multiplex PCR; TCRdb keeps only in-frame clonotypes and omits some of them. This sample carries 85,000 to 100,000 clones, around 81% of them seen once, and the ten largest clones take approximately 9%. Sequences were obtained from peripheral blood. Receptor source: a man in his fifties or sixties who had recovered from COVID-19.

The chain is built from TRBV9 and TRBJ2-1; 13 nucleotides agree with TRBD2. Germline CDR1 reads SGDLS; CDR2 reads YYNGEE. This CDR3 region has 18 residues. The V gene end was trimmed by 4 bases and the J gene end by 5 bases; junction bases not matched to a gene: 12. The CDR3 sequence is CASSPGTSGTRRDNEQFF. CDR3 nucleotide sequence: TGTGCCAGCAGCCCCGGGACTAGCGGGACGAGGAGGGACAATGAGCAGTTCTTC.

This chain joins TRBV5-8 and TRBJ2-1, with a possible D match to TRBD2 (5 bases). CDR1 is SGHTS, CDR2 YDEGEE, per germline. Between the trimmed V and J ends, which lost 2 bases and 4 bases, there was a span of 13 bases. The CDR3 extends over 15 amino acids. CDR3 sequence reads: CASSFGRRTYNEQFF. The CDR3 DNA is TGTGCCAGCAGCTTCGGACGGAGGACTTACAATGAGCAGTTCTTC.

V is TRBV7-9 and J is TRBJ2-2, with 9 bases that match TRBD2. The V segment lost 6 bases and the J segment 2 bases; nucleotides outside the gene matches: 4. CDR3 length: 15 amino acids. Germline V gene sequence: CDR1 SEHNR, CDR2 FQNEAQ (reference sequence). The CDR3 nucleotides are TGTGCCAGCAGACGAGCGGGGGGTAACACCGGGGAGCTGTTTTTT. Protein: CASRRAGGNTGELFF. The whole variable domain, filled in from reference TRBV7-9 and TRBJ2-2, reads DTGVSQNPRHKITKRGQNVTFRCDPISEHNRLYWYRQTLGQGPEFLTYFQNEAQLEKSRLLSDRFSAERPKGSFSTLEIQRTEQGDSAMYLCASRRAGGNTGELFFGEGSRLTVL.

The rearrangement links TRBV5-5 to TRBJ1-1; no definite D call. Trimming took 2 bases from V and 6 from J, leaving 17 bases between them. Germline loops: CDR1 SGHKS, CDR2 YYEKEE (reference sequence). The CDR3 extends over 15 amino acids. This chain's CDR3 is CASSFVGQASAEAFF. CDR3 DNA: TGTGCCAGCAGCTTTGTGGGCCAGGCTAGCGCTGAAGCTTTCTTT.

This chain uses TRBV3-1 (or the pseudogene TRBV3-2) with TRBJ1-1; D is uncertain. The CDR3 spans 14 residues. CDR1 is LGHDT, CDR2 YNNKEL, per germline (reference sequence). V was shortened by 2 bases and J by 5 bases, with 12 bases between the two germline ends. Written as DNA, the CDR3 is TGTGCCAGCAGCCAATTAAGCGGGTTTACTGAAGCTTTCTTT. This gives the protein CASSQLSGFTEAFF.

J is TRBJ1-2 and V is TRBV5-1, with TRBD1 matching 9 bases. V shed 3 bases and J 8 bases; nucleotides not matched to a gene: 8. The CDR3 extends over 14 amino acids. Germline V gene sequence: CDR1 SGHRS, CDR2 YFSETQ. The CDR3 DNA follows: TGCGCCAGCAGCTCGGGACAGGGAGGGTACGGCTACACCTTC. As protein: CASSSGQGGYGYTF.

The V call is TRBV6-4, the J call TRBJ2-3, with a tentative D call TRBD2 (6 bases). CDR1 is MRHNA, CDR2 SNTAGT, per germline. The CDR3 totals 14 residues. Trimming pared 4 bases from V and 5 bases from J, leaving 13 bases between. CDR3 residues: CASSAGSTRDTQYF. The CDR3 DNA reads TGTGCCAGCAGTGCCGGGAGTACGAGAGATACGCAGTATTTT.

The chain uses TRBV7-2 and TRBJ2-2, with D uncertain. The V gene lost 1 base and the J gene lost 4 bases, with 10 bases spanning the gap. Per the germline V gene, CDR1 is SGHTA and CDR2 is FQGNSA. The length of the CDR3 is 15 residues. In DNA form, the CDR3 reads TGTGCCAGCAGCTTAGGAGGTAGCTCCACCGGGGAGCTGTTTTTT. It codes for CASSLGGSSTGELFF.

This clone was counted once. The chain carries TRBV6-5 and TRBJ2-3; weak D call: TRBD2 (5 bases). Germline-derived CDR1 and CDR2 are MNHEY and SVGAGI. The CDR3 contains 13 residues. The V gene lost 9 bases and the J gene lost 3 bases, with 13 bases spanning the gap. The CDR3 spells CASDDTGTDTQYF. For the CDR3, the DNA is TGTGCCAGTGATGACACGGGAACAGATACGCAGTATTTT.

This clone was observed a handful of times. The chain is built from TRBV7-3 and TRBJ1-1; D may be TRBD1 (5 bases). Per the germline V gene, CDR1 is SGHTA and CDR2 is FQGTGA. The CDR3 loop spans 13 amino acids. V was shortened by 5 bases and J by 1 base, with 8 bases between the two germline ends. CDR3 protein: CASSVQANTEAFF. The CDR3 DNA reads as TGTGCCAGCAGCGTACAGGCGAACACTGAAGCTTTCTTT. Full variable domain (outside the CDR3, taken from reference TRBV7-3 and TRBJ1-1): GAGVSQTPSNKVTEKGKYVELRCDPISGHTALYWYRQSLGQGPEFLIYFQGTGAADDSGLPNDRFFAVRPEGSVSTLKIQRTERGDSAVYLCASSVQANTEAFFGQGTRLTVV.

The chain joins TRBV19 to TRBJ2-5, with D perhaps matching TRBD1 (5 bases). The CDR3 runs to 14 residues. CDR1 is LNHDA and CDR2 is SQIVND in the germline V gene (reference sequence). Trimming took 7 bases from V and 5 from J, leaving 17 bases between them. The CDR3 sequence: CASKSTRVSETQYF. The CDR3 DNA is TGTGCCAGTAAGTCCACCAGGGTTTCGGAGACCCAGTACTTC.

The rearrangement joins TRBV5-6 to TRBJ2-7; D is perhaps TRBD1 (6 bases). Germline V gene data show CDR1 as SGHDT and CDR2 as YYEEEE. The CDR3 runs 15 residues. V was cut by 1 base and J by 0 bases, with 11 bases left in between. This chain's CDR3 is CASSLTGSSSYEQYF. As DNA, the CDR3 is TGTGCCAGCAGCTTGACAGGGTCGAGCTCCTACGAGCAGTACTTC. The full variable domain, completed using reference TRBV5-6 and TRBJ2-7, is DAGVTQSPTHLIKTRGQQVTLRCSPKSGHDTVSWYQQALGQGPQFIFQYYEEEERQRGNFPDRFSGHQFPNYSSELNVNALLLGDSALYLCASSLTGSSSYEQYFGPGTRLTVT.

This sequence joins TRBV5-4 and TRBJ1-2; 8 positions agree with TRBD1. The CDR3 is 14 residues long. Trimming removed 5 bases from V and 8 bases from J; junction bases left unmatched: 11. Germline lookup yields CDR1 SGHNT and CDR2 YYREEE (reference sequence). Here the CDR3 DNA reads TGTGCCAGCAGTCCGGCAGGGGGCGACGTGGGCTACACCTTC. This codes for CASSPAGGDVGYTF.

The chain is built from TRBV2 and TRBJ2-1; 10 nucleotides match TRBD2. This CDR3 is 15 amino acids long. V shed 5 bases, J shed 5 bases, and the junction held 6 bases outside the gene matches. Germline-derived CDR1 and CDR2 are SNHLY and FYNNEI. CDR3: CASSLAGDRNNEQFF. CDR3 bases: TGTGCCAGCAGTCTAGCGGGAGATAGGAACAATGAGCAGTTCTTC.

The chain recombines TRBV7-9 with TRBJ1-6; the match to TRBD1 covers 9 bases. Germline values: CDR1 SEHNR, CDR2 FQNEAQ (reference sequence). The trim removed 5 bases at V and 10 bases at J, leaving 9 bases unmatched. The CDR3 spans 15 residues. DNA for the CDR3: TGTGCCAGCAGCCCCGGGACAGGGATGGAGTCACCCCTCCACTTT. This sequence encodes CASSPGTGMESPLHF.

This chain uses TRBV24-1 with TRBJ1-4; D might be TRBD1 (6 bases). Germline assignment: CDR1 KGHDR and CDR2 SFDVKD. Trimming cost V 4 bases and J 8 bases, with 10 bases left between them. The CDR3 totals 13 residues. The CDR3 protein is CATSEPGTEKLFF. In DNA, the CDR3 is TGTGCCACCAGTGAACCCGGGACAGAAAAACTGTTTTTT.

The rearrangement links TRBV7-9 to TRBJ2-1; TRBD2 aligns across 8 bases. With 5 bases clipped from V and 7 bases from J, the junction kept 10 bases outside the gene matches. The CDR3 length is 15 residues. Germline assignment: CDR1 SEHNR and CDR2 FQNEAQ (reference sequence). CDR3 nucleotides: TGTGCCAGCAGCCTCCAGAGCGGGGGAGGAAATGAGCAGTTCTTC. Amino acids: CASSLQSGGGNEQFF.

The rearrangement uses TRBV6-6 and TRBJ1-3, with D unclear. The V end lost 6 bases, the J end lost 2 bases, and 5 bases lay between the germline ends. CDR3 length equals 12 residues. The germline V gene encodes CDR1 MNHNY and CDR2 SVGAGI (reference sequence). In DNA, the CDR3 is TGTGCCAGCAGGACAACTGGAAACACCATATATTTT. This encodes CASRTTGNTIYF.

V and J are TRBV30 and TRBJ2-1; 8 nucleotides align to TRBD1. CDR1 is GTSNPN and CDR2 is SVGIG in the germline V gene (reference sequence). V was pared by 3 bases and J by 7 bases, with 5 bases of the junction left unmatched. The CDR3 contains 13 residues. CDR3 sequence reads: CAWSWQGANEQFF. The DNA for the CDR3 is TGTGCCTGGAGCTGGCAGGGGGCAAATGAGCAGTTCTTC.

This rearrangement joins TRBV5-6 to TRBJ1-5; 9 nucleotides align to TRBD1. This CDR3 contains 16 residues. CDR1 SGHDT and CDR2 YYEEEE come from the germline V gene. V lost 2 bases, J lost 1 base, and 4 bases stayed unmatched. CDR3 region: CASSFYGTGSNQPQHF. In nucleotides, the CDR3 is TGTGCCAGCAGCTTTTACGGGACAGGGAGCAATCAGCCCCAGCATTTT.

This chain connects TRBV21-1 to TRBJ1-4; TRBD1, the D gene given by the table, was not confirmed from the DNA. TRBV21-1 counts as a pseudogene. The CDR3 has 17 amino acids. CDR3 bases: TGTGCCAGCAGCCCCAAGACCTCCGGGACAGGGAATGAAAAACTGTTTTTT. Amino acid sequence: CASSPKTSGTGNEKLFF.

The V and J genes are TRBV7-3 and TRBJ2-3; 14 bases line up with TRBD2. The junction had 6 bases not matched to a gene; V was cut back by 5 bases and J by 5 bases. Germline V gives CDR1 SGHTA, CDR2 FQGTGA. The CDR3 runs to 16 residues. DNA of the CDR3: TGTGCCAGCAGCCTGGGACTAGCGGGAGTAGTAGATACGCAGTATTTT. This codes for CASSLGLAGVVDTQYF.

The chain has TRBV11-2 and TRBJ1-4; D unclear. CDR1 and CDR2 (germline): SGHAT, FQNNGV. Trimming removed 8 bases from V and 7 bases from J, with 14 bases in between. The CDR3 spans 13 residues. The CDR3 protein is CASASGFGEKLFF. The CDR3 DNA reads TGTGCCAGCGCCTCCGGTTTTGGTGAAAAACTGTTTTTT. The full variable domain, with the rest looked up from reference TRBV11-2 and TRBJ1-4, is EAGVAQSPRYKIIEKRQSVAFWCNPISGHATLYWYQQILGQGPKLLIQFQNNGVVDDSQLPKDRFSAERLKGVDSTLKIQPAKLEDSAVYLCASASGFGEKLFFGSGTQLSVL.

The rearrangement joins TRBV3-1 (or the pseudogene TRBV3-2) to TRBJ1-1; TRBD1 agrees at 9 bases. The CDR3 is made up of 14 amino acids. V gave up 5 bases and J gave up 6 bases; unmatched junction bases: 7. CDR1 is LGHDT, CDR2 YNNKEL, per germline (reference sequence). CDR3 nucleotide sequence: TGTGCCAGCAGCGCAAACAGGGGGCTCGCTGAAGCTTTCTTT. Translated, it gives CASSANRGLAEAFF.

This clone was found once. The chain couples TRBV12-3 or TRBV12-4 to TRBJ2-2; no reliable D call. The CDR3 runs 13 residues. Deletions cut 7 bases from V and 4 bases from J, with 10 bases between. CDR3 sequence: CASIPSSTGELFF. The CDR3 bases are TGTGCCAGCATCCCTTCTAGCACCGGGGAGCTGTTTTTT.

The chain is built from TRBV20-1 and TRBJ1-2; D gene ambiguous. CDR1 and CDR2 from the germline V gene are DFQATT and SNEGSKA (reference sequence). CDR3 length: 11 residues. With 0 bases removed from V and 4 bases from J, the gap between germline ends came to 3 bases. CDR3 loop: CSARESYGYTF. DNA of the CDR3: TGCAGTGCTAGAGAGAGCTATGGCTACACCTTC.

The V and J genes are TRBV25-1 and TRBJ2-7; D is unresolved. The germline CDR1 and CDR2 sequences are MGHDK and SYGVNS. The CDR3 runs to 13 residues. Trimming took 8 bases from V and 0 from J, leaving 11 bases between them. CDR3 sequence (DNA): TGTGCCAGCCGTGGGCAGAACTCCTACGAGCAGTACTTC. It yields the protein CASRGQNSYEQYF.

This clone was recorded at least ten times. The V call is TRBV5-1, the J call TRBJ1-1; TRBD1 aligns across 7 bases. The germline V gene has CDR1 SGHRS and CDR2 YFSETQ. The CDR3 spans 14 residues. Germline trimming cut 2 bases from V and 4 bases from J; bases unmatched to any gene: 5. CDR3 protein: CASSLNRGGTEAFF. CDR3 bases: TGCGCCAGCAGCTTAAACAGGGGAGGCACTGAAGCTTTCTTT. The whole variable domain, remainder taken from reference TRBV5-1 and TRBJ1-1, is KAGVTQTPRYLIKTRGQQVTLSCSPISGHRSVSWYQQTPGQGLQFLFEYFSETQRNKGNFPGRFSGRQFSNSRSEMNVSTLELGDSALYLCASSLNRGGTEAFFGQGTRLTVV.

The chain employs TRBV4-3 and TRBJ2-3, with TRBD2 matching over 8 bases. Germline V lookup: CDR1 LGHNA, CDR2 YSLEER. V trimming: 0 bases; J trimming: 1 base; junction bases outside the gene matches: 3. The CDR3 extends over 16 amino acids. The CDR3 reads CASSQDTSGGTDTQYF. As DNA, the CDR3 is TGCGCCAGCAGCCAAGATACTAGCGGAGGCACAGATACGCAGTATTTT.

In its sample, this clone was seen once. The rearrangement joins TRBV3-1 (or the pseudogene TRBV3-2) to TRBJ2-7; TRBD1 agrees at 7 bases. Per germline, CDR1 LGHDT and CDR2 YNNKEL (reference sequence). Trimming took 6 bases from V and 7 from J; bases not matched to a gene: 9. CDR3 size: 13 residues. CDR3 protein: CASSRRGRWEQYF. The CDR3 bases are TGTGCCAGCAGTAGAAGGGGGCGCTGGGAGCAGTACTTC.

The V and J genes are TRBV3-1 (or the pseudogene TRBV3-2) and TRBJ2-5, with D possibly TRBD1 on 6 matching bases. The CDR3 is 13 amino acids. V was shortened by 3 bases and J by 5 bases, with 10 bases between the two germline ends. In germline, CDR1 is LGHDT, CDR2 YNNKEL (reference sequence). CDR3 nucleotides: TGTGCCAGCAGCCAGAGGGGGATGGAGACCCAGTACTTC. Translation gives CASSQRGMETQYF.

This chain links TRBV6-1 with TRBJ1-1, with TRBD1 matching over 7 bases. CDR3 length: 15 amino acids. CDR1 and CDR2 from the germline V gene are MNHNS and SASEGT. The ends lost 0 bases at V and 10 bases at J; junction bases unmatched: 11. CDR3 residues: CASSEAGRGWGAAFF. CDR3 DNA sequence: TGTGCCAGCAGTGAAGCCGGCAGGGGGTGGGGTGCAGCTTTCTTT.